This T cell receptor (beta chain) is drawn from a study of a mutant IDH1 vaccine in newly diagnosed glioma. Study in general: Vaccine administration was initiated 4-6 weeks following radiotherapy alone, or with temozolomide cycles. Prior therapy was radiotherapy, temozolomide, or both; most received both.

Study-level points and caveats: In 90% to 95% of patients, immune responses induced by the vaccine occurred.

Comment on this clone: The target antigen is unknown.

Time point indicated: week 23, last vaccination. A single vaccine dose contained 300 ug of mutant IDH1 20-mer peptide, and topical imiquimod was used with it. Trimming removed 6 bases from V and 7 bases from J, with 18 bases in between. The CDR3 is made up of 14 amino acids. Germline-derived CDR1 and CDR2 are SEHNR and FQNEAQ (reference sequence). This table comes from immunoSEQ multiplex PCR, and its TCRdb copy is limited to in-frame clones, with some not included. The sample has tens of thousands of clones, 75% to 90% seen once. V gene TRBV7-9 combines with J gene TRBJ1-2; the D gene is possibly TRBD1 (6 bases). Sequenced here: PBMCs, sampled from a glioma patient whose treatment included an IDH1 peptide vaccine. This clonotype was obtained from a woman between 50 and 59 years old with glioma. CDR3 sequence (DNA): TGTGCCAGCAGGTTCAGGGGTCCGGATCCTGGCTACACCTTC. Translation: CASRFRGPDPGYTF.